This TCR beta chain is drawn from a study of T cell responses to AZD1222 COVID-19 vaccine. Study-level information: Second-dose recipients at about 4 or about 12 weeks were treated as one pooled group. Broader study findings: CD4 TCRs covered the whole spike, strongest at regions 160-218 and 743-854. Donors, mostly white British, included more females; clonal diversity was possibly underestimated. Spike-specific TCR breadth and depth went up after people got two AZD1222 doses.

The CDR3 is 17 amino acids. Germline CDR1 is LNHDA and CDR2 is SQIVND (reference sequence). With V trimmed by 3 bases and J by 4 bases, 10 bases remained unmatched. The count of this clone is one. Antigen specificity is unknown. Measured with immunoSEQ multiplex PCR; TCRdb has only the in-frame clones, and not every one. The top ten clones hold about 24% of a sample with about 92,000 clones, more than 75% of them seen once. The sequence was collected from an adult in good health. The source was peripheral blood, collected on day 0 of AZD1222 vaccination. This chain joins TRBV19 and TRBJ1-5; 9 positions match TRBD1. CDR3 protein: CASSIRGTGSWNQPQHF. The CDR3 coding sequence is TGTGCCAGTAGTATTCGGGGGACAGGGAGTTGGAATCAGCCCCAGCATTTT.